A single sample is the source of the 14 T cell receptor beta chains below, sequenced in a study of cytotoxic CD8 clonotypes in ibrutinib-treated CLL. Profiling relied on immunoSEQ multiplex PCR, and the TCRdb table lists in-frame clones only, not all of them. The sample holds around 200,000 clones, over 65% seen once. Sequenced material: PBMCs, taken after 12 months of ibrutinib treatment. These receptors came from a human donor with chronic lymphocytic leukemia.

The gene calls are TRBV11-2 and TRBJ2-3; possibly TRBD2 for D (5 bases). The CDR3 has 16 amino acids. The germline CDR1 and CDR2 sequences are SGHAT and FQNNGV. With 5 bases removed from V and 3 bases from J, the gap between germline ends came to 18 bases. CDR3 DNA sequence: TGTGCCAGCAGCCTCGGAATGGGAGTAAATACAGATACGCAGTATTTT. This encodes CASSLGMGVNTDTQYF.

The chain uses TRBV5-6 and TRBJ2-5, with D tentatively TRBD1 (5 bases). The CDR3 runs 15 residues. From germline, CDR1 is SGHDT and CDR2 YYEEEE. V lost 2 bases to trimming and J lost 1 base, with 12 bases between them. The CDR3 is CASSFGTGAQETQYF. DNA of the CDR3: TGTGCCAGCAGCTTCGGTACAGGAGCCCAAGAGACCCAGTACTTC.

This clone was detected a few times. A junction boundary mismatches the germline segment, possibly from a read error. The V and J genes are TRBV15 and TRBJ1-5; D is perhaps TRBD1 (5 bases). The CDR3 consists of 13 residues. The germline V gene has CDR1 LNHNV and CDR2 YYDKDF (reference sequence). In DNA, the CDR3 is TGTGCCACCAGCATAAACGGGGGTCAGGCCCAGCATTTT. This codes for CATSINGGQAQHF.

The rearrangement joins TRBV28 to TRBJ1-3; 7 bases match TRBD1. CDR3 length equals 16 residues. Germline CDR1 reads MDHEN; CDR2 reads SYDVKM. Trimming at V came to 2 bases and at J to 3 bases, leaving 7 bases not matched to a gene. This CDR3 is CASSLRRGPGGNTIYF. DNA of the CDR3: TGTGCCAGCAGTTTAAGGAGGGGGCCGGGTGGAAACACCATATATTTT. Full variable domain (missing parts from reference TRBV28 and TRBJ1-3): DVKVTQSSRYLVKRTGEKVFLECVQDMDHENMFWYRQDPGLGLRLIYFSYDVKMKEKGDIPEGYSVSREKKERFSLILESASTNQTSMYLCASSLRRGPGGNTIYFGEGSWLTVV.

The chain carries TRBV5-1 and TRBJ1-3; D not certain. V was trimmed by 4 bases and J by 0 bases, leaving 14 bases between them. The CDR3 sequence is 16 residues long. Germline V lookup: CDR1 SGHRS, CDR2 YFSETQ. The CDR3 coding sequence is TGCGCCAGCAGCGTCTCCATGGGGTCCTCTGGAAACACCATATATTTT. The encoded protein is CASSVSMGSSGNTIYF. The full variable domain, in which reference TRBV5-1 and TRBJ1-3 provide the parts outside the CDR3, is KAGVTQTPRYLIKTRGQQVTLSCSPISGHRSVSWYQQTPGQGLQFLFEYFSETQRNKGNFPGRFSGRQFSNSRSEMNVSTLELGDSALYLCASSVSMGSSGNTIYFGEGSWLTVV.

In its sample, this clone was seen a few times. The chain carries TRBV20-1 and TRBJ2-7; the D is unclear. The CDR3 has 11 amino acids. V lost 6 bases to trimming and J lost 3 bases, with 9 bases between them. Germline V gives CDR1 DFQATT, CDR2 SNEGSKA (reference sequence). The CDR3 DNA reads as TGCAGTGCCCCCGTGTTCTACGAGCAGTACTTC. Protein: CSAPVFYEQYF.

This clone was seen only once. The gene calls are TRBV30 and TRBJ1-4, with D maybe TRBD1 (5 bases). With 1 base removed from V and 8 bases from J, the gap between germline ends came to 14 bases. Germline assignment: CDR1 GTSNPN and CDR2 SVGIG (reference sequence). The CDR3 sequence is 14 residues long. CDR3 sequence: CAWSGGEGREKLFF. The CDR3 nucleotides read TGTGCCTGGAGTGGGGGGGAGGGTAGAGAAAAACTGTTTTTT.

The rearrangement joins TRBV7-2 to TRBJ2-1; D may match TRBD1 or TRBD2 (5 bases each). Germline V gene data show CDR1 as SGHTA and CDR2 as FQGNSA. Trimming took 3 bases from V and 8 from J, leaving 14 bases between them. This CDR3 region has 14 residues. CDR3 sequence: CASSFLEDKDEQFF. DNA of the CDR3: TGTGCCAGCAGCTTTCTGGAGGACAAGGATGAGCAGTTCTTC. Full variable domain (outside the CDR3, taken from reference TRBV7-2 and TRBJ2-1): GAGVSQSPSNKVTEKGKDVELRCDPISGHTALYWYRQSLGQGLEFLIYFQGNSAPDKSGLPSDRFSAERTGGSVSTLTIQRTQQEDSAVYLCASSFLEDKDEQFFGPGTRLTVL.

This clone was seen a handful of times. The V call is TRBV5-1, the J call TRBJ1-1; 7 bases agree with TRBD1. Trimming removed 5 bases from V and 8 bases from J; junction bases left unmatched: 9. Germline CDR1 is SGHRS and CDR2 is YFSETQ. The CDR3 length is 13 residues. The CDR3 DNA reads TGCGCCAGCAGTCGACAGGGAAACAACGAAGCTTTCTTT. This encodes CASSRQGNNEAFF.

The chain joins TRBV10-3 to TRBJ1-4, with 10 nucleotides matching TRBD1. CDR3 length equals 14 residues. V was pared by 2 bases and J by 8 bases, with 2 bases of the junction left unmatched. Germline V gene sequence: CDR1 ENHRY, CDR2 SYGVKD. CDR3 nucleotides: TGTGCCATCAGTGAGGGGACAGGGGAGGAAAAACTGTTTTTT. Its protein product is CAISEGTGEEKLFF.

This chain connects TRBV5-1 to TRBJ2-7; D ambiguous. This CDR3 has 14 amino acids. CDR1 SGHRS and CDR2 YFSETQ come from the germline V gene. V was trimmed by 2 bases and J by 1 base, leaving 10 bases between them. The CDR3 loop is CASSFIGSSYEQYF. In nucleotides, the CDR3 is TGCGCCAGCAGCTTCATAGGCAGTTCCTACGAGCAGTACTTC. The variable domain in full, with the rest retrieved from reference TRBV5-1 and TRBJ2-7, is KAGVTQTPRYLIKTRGQQVTLSCSPISGHRSVSWYQQTPGQGLQFLFEYFSETQRNKGNFPGRFSGRQFSNSRSEMNVSTLELGDSALYLCASSFIGSSYEQYFGPGTRLTVT.

The V call is TRBV30, the J call TRBJ1-5; no definite D call. V was shortened by 1 base and J by 6 bases, with 10 bases between the two germline ends. The CDR3 is made up of 13 amino acids. Germline assignment: CDR1 GTSNPN and CDR2 SVGIG (reference sequence). This chain's CDR3 is CAWSEDSVQPQHF. DNA for the CDR3: TGTGCCTGGAGTGAAGATTCTGTTCAGCCCCAGCATTTT.

CDR3 nucleotide sequence: TGTGCCAGCAGCTTAACCCAGGGCGGCGAGCAGTACTTC. Its protein product is CASSLTQGGEQYF. This chain uses TRBV11-3 with TRBJ2-7, with D perhaps matching TRBD1 (5 bases). This CDR3 has 13 amino acids. V was shortened by 2 bases and J by 6 bases, with 11 bases between the two germline ends. Germline V lookup: CDR1 SGHNT, CDR2 YENEEA.

The chain combines TRBV30 with TRBJ1-2, with a tentative D call TRBD1 (5 bases). CDR3 length: 13 residues. Germline loops: CDR1 GTSNPN, CDR2 SVGIG (reference sequence). Trimming removed 6 bases from V and 5 bases from J, with 16 bases in between. DNA for the CDR3: TGTGCCTGCCCCGGGACGGTCTTTTATGGCTACACCTTC. Translating it yields CACPGTVFYGYTF.